This TCR beta chain stems from a study of identical twins. This clonotype has a handful of counts. TCRdb reprocessed the 5' RACE reads with MiXCR, giving one entry per CDR3 protein. Of hundreds of thousands of distinct CDR3 sequences detected, 15% to 20% appear once; the ten largest clones hold about 12%. J lost 0 bases, V lost 5 bases, and 13 bases had no gene match. The CDR3 consists of 19 residues. Looked up from germline, CDR1 is ENHRY and CDR2 is SYGVKD. This sample also appeared in a second study, on T cells expressing NK-cell markers.

The receptor was isolated from a woman in her late teens or twenties in good health. V and J are TRBV10-3 and TRBJ2-1, with TRBD2 matching 10 bases. The sequenced sample was PBMCs. CDR3 protein: CAISPKGLAGVSSYNEQFF. The CDR3 DNA reads TGTGCCATCAGTCCAAAGGGGCTAGCGGGGGTAAGCTCCTACAATGAGCAGTTCTTC.